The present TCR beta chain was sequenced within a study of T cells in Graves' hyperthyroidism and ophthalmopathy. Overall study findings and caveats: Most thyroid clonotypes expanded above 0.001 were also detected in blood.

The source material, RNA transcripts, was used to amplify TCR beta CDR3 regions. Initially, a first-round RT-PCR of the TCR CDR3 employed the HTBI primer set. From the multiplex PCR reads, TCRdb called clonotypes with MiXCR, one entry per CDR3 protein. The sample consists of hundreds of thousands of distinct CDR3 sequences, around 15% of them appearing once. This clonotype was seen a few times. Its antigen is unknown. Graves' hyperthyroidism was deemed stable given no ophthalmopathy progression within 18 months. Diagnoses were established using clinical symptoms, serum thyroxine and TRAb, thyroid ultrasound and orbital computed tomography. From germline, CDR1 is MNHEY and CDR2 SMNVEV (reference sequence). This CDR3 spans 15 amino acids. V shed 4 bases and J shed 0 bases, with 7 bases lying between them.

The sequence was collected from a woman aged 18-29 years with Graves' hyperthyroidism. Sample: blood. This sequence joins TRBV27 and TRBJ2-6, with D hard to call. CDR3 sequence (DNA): TGTGCCAGCAGTTCTCGTAGCTCTGGGGCCAACGTCCTGACTTTC. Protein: CASSSRSSGANVLTF.